The 10 T cell receptor beta chains listed next were all sequenced from one sample in a study of blood T cell repertoires in COVID-19. Method: immunoSEQ multiplex PCR; TCRdb's copy keeps in-frame clones and lacks some. The table lists approximately 46,000 clones, roughly 80% of them singletons. Sequences were obtained from peripheral blood. These receptors were collected from a human donor in a cohort sampled during active COVID-19.

The chain's CDR3 is CASSQDRGQLGSGTEAFF. CDR3 bases: TGTGCCAGCAGCCAAGATAGGGGACAGTTGGGATCTGGAACTGAAGCTTTCTTT. V usage is TRBV3-1 (or the pseudogene TRBV3-2) and J usage is TRBJ1-1; 7 bases are a match to TRBD1. Germline lookup yields CDR1 LGHDT and CDR2 YNNKEL (reference sequence). The CDR3 runs to 18 residues. The ends lost 0 bases at V and 5 bases at J; junction bases unmatched: 15.

The chain joins TRBV2 to TRBJ1-1; 7 bases align to TRBD1. J gave up 3 bases and V 1 base, and 2 bases lay outside the gene matches. The CDR3 spans 14 residues. Per the germline V gene, CDR1 is SNHLY and CDR2 is FYNNEI. CDR3 sequence (DNA): TGTGCCAGCAGTGAAGTCGACAGGGACACTGAAGCTTTCTTT. Translating it yields CASSEVDRDTEAFF.

V gene TRBV19 combines with J gene TRBJ2-1, with 8 bases matching TRBD1. The germline V gene has CDR1 LNHDA and CDR2 SQIVND (reference sequence). J lost 3 bases, V lost 6 bases, and 4 bases had no gene match. The CDR3 length is 14 residues. CDR3 amino acids: CASRDRADYNEQFF. The CDR3 DNA reads as TGTGCCAGTAGGGACAGGGCAGACTACAATGAGCAGTTCTTC.

CDR3 nucleotides: TGTGCCAGCATTCCGAGGAGGGGGCACGAGCAGTACTTC. Protein product: CASIPRRGHEQYF. V gene TRBV7-9 combines with J gene TRBJ2-7; a weak D match, TRBD1 (7 bases). V dropped 7 bases and J dropped 5 bases, with 15 bases sitting between them. The CDR3 has 13 amino acids. Germline-derived CDR1 and CDR2 are SEHNR and FQNEAQ (reference sequence).

This chain joins TRBV6-6 and TRBJ2-1; TRBD2 matches at 10 bases. J lost 6 bases, V lost 5 bases, and 7 bases had no gene match. Germline V gives CDR1 MNHNY, CDR2 SVGAGI (reference sequence). The CDR3 spans 15 residues. CDR3 in DNA: TGTGCCAGCAGTCCCAGCGGGGGGGGCCGCAATGAGCAGTTCTTC. This codes for CASSPSGGGRNEQFF.

This chain joins TRBV7-2 and TRBJ1-2, with a possible D match to TRBD1 (6 bases). The CDR3 is 15 residues long. V lost 4 bases and J 4 bases, leaving 16 bases between the germline ends. Germline-derived CDR1 and CDR2 are SGHTA and FQGNSA. The DNA for the CDR3 is TGTGCCAGCAGCTGGGGGCCAGGGTCTAGCTATGGCTACACCTTC. This translates into CASSWGPGSSYGYTF.

The chain employs TRBV29-1 and TRBJ1-4; D gene unclear. The CDR3 covers 13 residues. Trimming left V 3 bases short and J 5 bases short, with 10 bases between. Germline-derived CDR1 and CDR2 are SQVTM and ANQGSEA. The CDR3 here is CSVEGRMNEKLFF. CDR3 coding DNA: TGCAGCGTTGAGGGCAGGATGAATGAAAAACTGTTTTTT.

The V call is TRBV18, the J call TRBJ1-5; the D gene is possibly TRBD1 (6 bases). Germline-derived CDR1 and CDR2 are KGHSH and LQKENI. The CDR3 extends over 14 amino acids. Trimming shortened V by 3 bases and J by 8 bases, and 14 bases separated the two germline ends. CDR3 protein: CASSPSGGAEPQHF. CDR3 bases: TGTGCCAGCTCACCTTCGGGGGGGGCTGAGCCCCAGCATTTT.

The genes are TRBV5-8 and TRBJ1-1, with TRBD1 matching 9 bases. The CDR3 runs 14 residues. Trimming took 0 bases from V and 4 from J; bases not matched to a gene: 1. In germline, CDR1 is SGHTS, CDR2 YDEGEE. The CDR3: CASSLDRGLTEAFF. DNA for the CDR3: TGTGCCAGCAGCTTGGACAGGGGGCTCACTGAAGCTTTCTTT.

The J gene is TRBJ2-1, the V gene TRBV30, with 15 nucleotides matching TRBD2. Germline V gene data show CDR1 as GTSNPN and CDR2 as SVGIG (reference sequence). The CDR3 consists of 13 residues. The CDR3 region has the DNA TGTGCTCGGACTAGCGGGGGGGCACGAGAGCAGTTCTTC. The encoded protein is CARTSGGAREQFF.